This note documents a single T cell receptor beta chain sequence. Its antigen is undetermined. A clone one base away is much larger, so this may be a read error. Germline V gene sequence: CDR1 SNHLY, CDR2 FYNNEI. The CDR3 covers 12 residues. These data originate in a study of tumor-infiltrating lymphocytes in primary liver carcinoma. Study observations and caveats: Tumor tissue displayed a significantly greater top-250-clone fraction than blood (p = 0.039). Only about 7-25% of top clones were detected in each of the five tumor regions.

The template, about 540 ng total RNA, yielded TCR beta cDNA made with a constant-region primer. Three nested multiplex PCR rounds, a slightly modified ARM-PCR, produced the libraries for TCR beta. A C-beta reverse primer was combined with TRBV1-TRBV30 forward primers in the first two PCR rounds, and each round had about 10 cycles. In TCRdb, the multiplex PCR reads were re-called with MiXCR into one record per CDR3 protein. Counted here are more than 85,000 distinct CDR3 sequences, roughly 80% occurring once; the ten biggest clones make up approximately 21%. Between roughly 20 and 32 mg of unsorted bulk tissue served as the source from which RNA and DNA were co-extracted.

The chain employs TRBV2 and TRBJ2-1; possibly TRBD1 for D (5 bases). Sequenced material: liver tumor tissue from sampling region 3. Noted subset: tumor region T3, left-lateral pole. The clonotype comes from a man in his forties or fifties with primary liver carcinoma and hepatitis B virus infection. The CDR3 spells CARSTDSNEQFF. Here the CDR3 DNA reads TGTGCCCGCAGTACCGACAGCAATGAGCAGTTCTTC. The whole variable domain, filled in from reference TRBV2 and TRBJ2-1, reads EPEVTQTPSHQVTQMGQEVILRCVPISNHLYFYWYRQILGQKVEFLVSFYNNEISEKSEIFDDQFSVERPDGSNFTLKIRSTKLEDSAMYFCARSTDSNEQFFGPGTRLTVL.